Detailed here is one T cell receptor (beta chain). Its antigen is not known. Germline V gene data show CDR1 as ENHRY and CDR2 as SYGVKD. CDR3 length equals 15 residues. This sample was taken from a study of T cells expressing NK-cell markers. Study-wide background: Sorted CD3+CD56-NKG2C+, CD3+CD56+NKG2C- and CD3+CD56+NKG2C+ T cells were the source of the TCR beta repertoires. Serological testing identified most of the eight sequenced donors as HCMV-seropositive and one as seronegative. General study points: Among a few donors, these clonotypes also ranked first in the CD3+CD56-NKG2C+ fraction.

UMIs were included in TCR beta cDNA generated by 5'RACE template switching. TCRdb re-called the 5' RACE reads and shows each CDR3 protein once, DNA omitted. The sample has about 380,000 distinct CDR3 sequences, and its top ten clones hold around 5.3%. The sample was blood T cells: a sorted CD56 or NKG2C T cell subset, CD4+ or CD8+ T cells, or bulk PBMC T cells (not recorded which). The chain combines TRBV10-3 with TRBJ2-7; TCRdb indicates TRBD1, and absent DNA this call remains unverified. The sequence was obtained from a man aged 18-70 years in good health. CDR3 loop: CAISESDRGSLVQYF.